These 28 T cell receptor beta chains were all obtained from the same sample, sequenced in a study of blood T cell repertoires in COVID-19. The assay was immunoSEQ multiplex PCR, and TCRdb's table has in-frame clones only and misses some. The table has over 250,000 clones, roughly 86% seen once. What was sequenced was PBMCs or T cells enriched from blood (not recorded which). These receptors were collected from a woman aged 30 to 39 who had recovered from COVID-19.

The CDR3 here is CASSPSRGYEQYF. CDR3 sequence (DNA): TGCGCCAGCAGCCCCAGTCGAGGGTACGAGCAGTACTTC. The rearrangement uses TRBV5-1 and TRBJ2-7; D might be TRBD2 (5 bases). CDR1 is SGHRS and CDR2 is YFSETQ in the germline V gene. The ends were cut back, 4 bases at V and 4 bases at J, with 12 bases in the middle. The CDR3 spans 13 residues.

V and J are TRBV24-1 and TRBJ2-7; 7 nucleotides agree with TRBD1. Germline loops: CDR1 KGHDR, CDR2 SFDVKD. Unmatched junction bases numbered 2, after V lost 4 bases and J lost 0 bases. This CDR3 is 14 amino acids long. The CDR3 here is CATSDSGGSYEQYF. The CDR3 DNA reads TGTGCCACCAGTGACTCAGGGGGCTCCTACGAGCAGTACTTC.

CDR3 amino acids: CASSSNGGARNTEAFF. The DNA of the CDR3 is TGTGCCAGCTCGTCTAACGGGGGGGCTAGGAACACTGAAGCTTTCTTT. The rearrangement joins TRBV18 to TRBJ1-1; D might be TRBD1 (6 bases). The CDR3 has 16 amino acids. CDR1 is KGHSH, CDR2 LQKENI, per germline. V shed 6 bases and J shed 1 base, with 18 bases lying between them.

V gene TRBV3-1 (or the pseudogene TRBV3-2) combines with J gene TRBJ2-7; 15 bases fit TRBD2. V dropped 3 bases and J dropped 3; count of bases not matched to a gene: 6. CDR3 length: 17 amino acids. CDR1 and CDR2 (germline): LGHDT, YNNKEL (reference sequence). CDR3 amino acids: CASSQRTSGGVYYEQYF. The CDR3 coding sequence is TGTGCCAGCAGCCAGAGGACTAGCGGGGGGGTCTACTACGAGCAGTACTTC.

The J gene is TRBJ2-3, the V gene TRBV4-3, with 8 bases aligning to TRBD2. Germline trimming cut 4 bases from V and 3 bases from J; bases unmatched to any gene: 3. Germline assignment: CDR1 LGHNA and CDR2 YSLEER. The CDR3 sequence is 14 residues long. CDR3 in DNA: TGCGCCAGCAGCCCCGGACTAGCTACAGATACGCAGTATTTT. This gives the protein CASSPGLATDTQYF.

The chain employs TRBV14 and TRBJ1-1; D gene ambiguous. The CDR3 totals 13 residues. The V gene's germline CDR1 is SGHDN and CDR2 FVKESK. Trimming pared 3 bases from V and 5 bases from J, leaving 10 bases between. CDR3 bases: TGTGCCAGCAGCCAGGGCCGACGGACTGAAGCTTTCTTT. Translated: CASSQGRRTEAFF.

The chain recombines TRBV15 with TRBJ1-2; the D is unclear. Trimming pared 1 base from V and 6 bases from J, leaving 6 bases between. CDR3 length: 12 amino acids. Germline V gives CDR1 LNHNV, CDR2 YYDKDF (reference sequence). The CDR3 bases are TGTGCCACCAGCAGAGCAGAGGATGGCTACACCTTC. Its translation is CATSRAEDGYTF.

This chain joins TRBV5-4 and TRBJ2-1; no clear D gene. The CDR3 sequence is 15 residues long. V shed 0 bases and J shed 1 base, with 8 bases lying between them. CDR1 is SGHNT, CDR2 YYREEE, per germline (reference sequence). CDR3 sequence (DNA): TGTGCCAGCAGCTTGGAGTCTCGGTCCTACAATGAGCAGTTCTTC. Translated, it gives CASSLESRSYNEQFF.

A single count supports this clone. V usage is TRBV19 and J usage is TRBJ2-7; TRBD2 agrees at 7 bases. CDR3 length: 14 residues. In germline, CDR1 is LNHDA, CDR2 SQIVND (reference sequence). V lost 5 bases, J lost 3 bases, and 7 bases stayed unmatched. CDR3 nucleotides: TGTGCCAGTAGTCCCGAATGGGGGGGCTACGAGCAGTACTTC. Residues: CASSPEWGGYEQYF.

J is TRBJ2-3 and V is TRBV10-3, with TRBD1 identical over 10 bases. Germline V gives CDR1 ENHRY, CDR2 SYGVKD. V shed 2 bases, J shed 3 bases, and the junction held 5 bases outside the gene matches. This CDR3 comprises 16 residues. The CDR3 DNA follows: TGTGCCATCAGTGAGATAAGACAGGGGGCTACAGATACGCAGTATTTT. Its protein is CAISEIRQGATDTQYF.

This clone has a handful of counts. The chain uses TRBV18 and TRBJ1-1; D ambiguous. The CDR3 sequence is 15 residues long. The ends were cut back, 6 bases at V and 1 base at J, with 15 bases in the middle. CDR1 KGHSH and CDR2 LQKENI come from the germline V gene. CDR3 sequence (DNA): TGTGCCAGCTCTATCAGAGTCGAGGGGAACACTGAAGCTTTCTTT. Its protein is CASSIRVEGNTEAFF.

This chain joins TRBV24-1 and TRBJ2-1; 13 positions match TRBD2. The V and J ends lost 7 bases and 1 base, in that order; junction bases with no gene match: 6. CDR3 length: 17 amino acids. Germline loops: CDR1 KGHDR, CDR2 SFDVKD. This CDR3 reads CATSSTSGGGSYNEQFF. DNA for the CDR3: TGTGCCACCAGCTCTACTAGCGGGGGGGGGTCCTACAATGAGCAGTTCTTC.

This clone has only one observation. This chain joins TRBV2 and TRBJ1-3, with a possible D match to TRBD1 (5 bases). The CDR3 has 13 amino acids. Germline CDR1 SNHLY, CDR2 FYNNEI. V was cut by 4 bases and J by 4 bases, with 8 bases left in between. CDR3 sequence (DNA): TGTGCCAGCAGTGCCAGGGTCGGAAACACCATATATTTT. It yields the protein CASSARVGNTIYF. Full variable domain (rest looked up from reference TRBV2 and TRBJ1-3): EPEVTQTPSHQVTQMGQEVILRCVPISNHLYFYWYRQILGQKVEFLVSFYNNEISEKSEIFDDQFSVERPDGSNFTLKIRSTKLEDSAMYFCASSARVGNTIYFGEGSWLTVV.

This sequence joins TRBV29-1 and TRBJ2-1, with D uncertain. CDR1 and CDR2 from the germline V gene are SQVTM and ANQGSEA. CDR3 size: 11 residues. Trimming pared 5 bases from V and 8 bases from J, leaving 10 bases between. This CDR3 reads CSVSDRDEQFF. CDR3 coding DNA: TGCAGCGTTTCAGACCGGGATGAGCAGTTCTTC.

The chain uses TRBV4-1 and TRBJ2-7; D might be TRBD1 (6 bases). Germline V gene sequence: CDR1 MGHRA, CDR2 YSYEKL. The CDR3 covers 16 residues. Trimming stripped 5 bases from V and 4 bases from J, with 21 bases between. The chain's CDR3 is CASSSDGPGTLYEQYF. The CDR3 DNA reads TGCGCCAGCAGCTCAGATGGGCCCGGGACATTATACGAGCAGTACTTC.

The chain links TRBV5-4 to TRBJ1-1; 8 nucleotides line up with TRBD1. In germline, CDR1 is SGHNT, CDR2 YYREEE (reference sequence). J gave up 3 bases and V 7 bases, and 8 bases lay outside the gene matches. This CDR3 is built from 14 residues. CDR3 residues: CASWQGARDTEAFF. The DNA for the CDR3 is TGTGCCAGCTGGCAGGGGGCGCGAGACACTGAAGCTTTCTTT.

The chain recombines TRBV10-3 with TRBJ1-1; TRBD1 matches at 7 bases. The CDR3 consists of 13 residues. V shed 6 bases, J shed 1 base, and the junction held 2 bases outside the gene matches. The V gene's germline CDR1 is ENHRY and CDR2 SYGVKD. The CDR3 DNA follows: TGTGCCATCAGGGGGACAGCGAACACTGAAGCTTTCTTT. Protein: CAIRGTANTEAFF.

A few counts support this clone. This sequence joins TRBV4-3 and TRBJ1-1, with D unclear. V was cut by 0 bases and J by 1 base, with 15 bases left in between. CDR3 length: 17 residues. The germline CDR1 and CDR2 sequences are LGHNA and YSLEER. The CDR3: CASSQEYSPFKNTEAFF. Written as DNA, the CDR3 is TGCGCCAGCAGCCAAGAATACAGTCCCTTCAAGAACACTGAAGCTTTCTTT.

The chain uses TRBV5-1 and TRBJ1-2; D unclear. The CDR3 sequence is 15 residues long. Looked up from germline, CDR1 is SGHRS and CDR2 is YFSETQ. Trimming cost V 0 bases and J 0 bases, with 9 bases left between them. CDR3 residues: CASSLVSNTNYGYTF. As DNA, the CDR3 is TGCGCCAGCAGCTTGGTGTCTAATACTAACTATGGCTACACCTTC.

The chain's CDR3 is CASSSRTGVNTEAFF. Here the CDR3 DNA reads TGTGCCAGCAGCTCCAGGACAGGGGTGAACACTGAAGCTTTCTTT. J is TRBJ1-1 and V is TRBV7-2, with 9 nucleotides matching TRBD1. The V segment lost 4 bases and the J segment 0 bases; nucleotides outside the gene matches: 3. CDR1 is SGHTA and CDR2 is FQGNSA in the germline V gene. The CDR3 is made up of 15 amino acids.

V usage is TRBV19 and J usage is TRBJ2-2; a weak D match, TRBD2 (5 bases). This CDR3 contains 13 residues. V was clipped by 4 bases and J by 6 bases, with 9 bases between them. Germline lookup yields CDR1 LNHDA and CDR2 SQIVND (reference sequence). CDR3 residues: CASSTSSPGELFF. The CDR3 coding sequence is TGTGCCAGTAGTACTAGCTCGCCCGGGGAGCTGTTTTTT.

The rearrangement uses TRBV6-5 and TRBJ1-5, with a weak D call TRBD1 (5 bases). The germline V and J ends were trimmed by 2 bases and 8 bases, with 10 bases remaining between them. The CDR3 sequence is 13 residues long. Per germline, CDR1 MNHEY and CDR2 SVGAGI. The CDR3 loop is CASSYEPGEPQHF. The CDR3, as DNA: TGTGCCAGCAGTTACGAGCCGGGGGAGCCCCAGCATTTT.

This clone was detected only a few times. The chain is built from TRBV19 and TRBJ1-2; TRBD1 is a possible D gene (6 bases). V was cut by 1 base and J by 3 bases, with 18 bases left in between. Looked up from germline, CDR1 is LNHDA and CDR2 is SQIVND (reference sequence). The CDR3 covers 17 residues. This chain's CDR3 is CASSIARTVGVDYGYTF. In DNA form, the CDR3 reads TGTGCCAGTAGTATAGCAAGGACAGTCGGGGTTGACTATGGCTACACCTTC.

The genes are TRBV5-4 and TRBJ1-6; possible D gene TRBD1, 5 bases. The ends were cut back, 2 bases at V and 2 bases at J, with 11 bases in the middle. The CDR3 has 16 residues. The germline V gene has CDR1 SGHNT and CDR2 YYREEE (reference sequence). The CDR3 here is CASSFGGSTYNSPLHF. The CDR3 DNA is TGTGCCAGCAGCTTCGGGGGGAGCACCTATAATTCACCCCTCCACTTT. Based on the CDR3 plus reference TRBV5-4 and TRBJ1-6, the full variable domain is ETGVTQSPTHLIKTRGQQVTLRCSSQSGHNTVSWYQQALGQGPQFIFQYYREEENGRGNFPPRFSGLQFPNYSSELNVNALELDDSALYLCASSFGGSTYNSPLHFGNGTRLTVT.

This clone was observed a single time. The rearrangement joins TRBV13 to TRBJ1-1, with a possible D match to TRBD1 (6 bases). Germline-derived CDR1 and CDR2 are PRHDT and FYEKMQ (reference sequence). V was shortened by 4 bases and J by 0 bases, with 30 bases between the two germline ends. This CDR3 is built from 21 residues. CDR3 amino acids: CASSSPQRGLGVGGMNTEAFF. The CDR3 coding sequence is TGTGCCAGCAGCTCGCCGCAAAGGGGTTTGGGGGTTGGGGGCATGAACACTGAAGCTTTCTTT.

The chain combines TRBV11-3 with TRBJ2-1, with D possibly TRBD2 on 7 matching bases. Germline V gene data show CDR1 as SGHNT and CDR2 as YENEEA. The CDR3 totals 16 residues. The V gene lost 5 bases and the J gene lost 0 bases, with 14 bases spanning the gap. This CDR3 is CASSPLRGGSYNEQFF. CDR3 nucleotides: TGTGCCAGCAGCCCCCTGAGGGGGGGCTCCTACAATGAGCAGTTCTTC.

This clone occurred a few times. The same CDR3 can be traced to other DNA sequences in this sample. This chain links TRBV5-1 with TRBJ1-2; a weak D match, TRBD1 (6 bases). The CDR3 contains 14 residues. Trimming left V 1 base short and J 2 bases short, with 9 bases between. Germline-derived CDR1 and CDR2 are SGHRS and YFSETQ. The CDR3 loop is CASSLTGSNYGYTF. In DNA, the CDR3 is TGCGCCAGCAGCTTGACAGGGTCCAACTATGGCTACACCTTC.

The chain employs TRBV5-6 and TRBJ1-2; D unresolved. The CDR3 is 12 amino acids. Germline V gene sequence: CDR1 SGHDT, CDR2 YYEEEE. Trimming cost V 1 base and J 8 bases, with 9 bases left between them. The CDR3 sequence: CASSLIRGGYTF. In DNA, the CDR3 is TGTGCCAGCAGCTTGATACGAGGGGGCTACACCTTC.